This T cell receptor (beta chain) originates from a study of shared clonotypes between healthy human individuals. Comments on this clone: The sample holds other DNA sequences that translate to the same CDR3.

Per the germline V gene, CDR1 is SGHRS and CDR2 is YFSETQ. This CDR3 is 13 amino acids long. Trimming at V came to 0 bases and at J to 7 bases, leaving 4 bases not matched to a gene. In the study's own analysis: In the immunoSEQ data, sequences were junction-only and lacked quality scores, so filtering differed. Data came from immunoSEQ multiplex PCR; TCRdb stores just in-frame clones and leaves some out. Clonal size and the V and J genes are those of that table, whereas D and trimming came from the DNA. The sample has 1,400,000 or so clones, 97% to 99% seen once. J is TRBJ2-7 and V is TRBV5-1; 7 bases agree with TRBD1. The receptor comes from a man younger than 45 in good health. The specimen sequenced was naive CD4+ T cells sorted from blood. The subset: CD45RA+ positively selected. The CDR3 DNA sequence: TGCGCCAGCAGCTTGGGGCAGGGGGATGAGCAGTACTTC. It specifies CASSLGQGDEQYF.